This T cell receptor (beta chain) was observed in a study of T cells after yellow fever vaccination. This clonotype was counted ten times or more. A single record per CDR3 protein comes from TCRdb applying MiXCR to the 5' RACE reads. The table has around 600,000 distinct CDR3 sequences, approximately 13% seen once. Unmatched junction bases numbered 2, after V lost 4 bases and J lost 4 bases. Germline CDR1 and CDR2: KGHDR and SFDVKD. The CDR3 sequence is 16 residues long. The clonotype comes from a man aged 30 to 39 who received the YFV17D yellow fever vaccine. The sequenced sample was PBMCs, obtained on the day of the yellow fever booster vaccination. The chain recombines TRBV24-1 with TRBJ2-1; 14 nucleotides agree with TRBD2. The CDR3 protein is CATSEGLAGAYNEQFF. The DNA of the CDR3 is TGTGCCACCAGTGAGGGACTAGCGGGAGCATACAATGAGCAGTTCTTC.